This T cell receptor (beta chain) is drawn from a study of Ad26.COV2.S vaccination and SARS-CoV-2 variants. As for the study in general: The authors gave Ad26.COV2.S intramuscularly, either once or twice 56 days apart. Findings and caveats of the study: Vaccine recipients surpassed placebo recipients in spike-specific TCR breadth. Reported findings describe substantial breadth in spike-specific CD8+ and CD4+ T cell responses following vaccination.

The treatment: roughly 18 received Ad26.COV2.S at low or high dose, single or two shots; about 5 received placebo; per-sample allocation not given. Sampling took place 63 days after the first vaccine or placebo injection. The administered vaccine (an Ad26 vector) expressed Wuhan-strain SARS-CoV-2 spike. Of note for this clone: The target antigen is unknown. Other DNA sequences in this specimen translate into the identical CDR3.

The method was immunoSEQ multiplex PCR; TCRdb's version includes in-frame clones alone and lacks a portion of them. The data hold roughly 510,000 clones, with roughly nine tenths observed a single time. The CDR3 contains 11 residues. Germline CDR1 reads LNHDA; CDR2 reads SQIVND (reference sequence). The V and J ends lost 3 bases and 6 bases respectively, with 4 bases between them. The chain combines TRBV19 with TRBJ2-3; D remains ambiguous. This material consisted of peripheral blood, taken in a trial of Ad26.COV2.S vaccine versus placebo. The receptor's source is a person aged 18-65 years who received the Ad26.COV2.S COVID-19 vaccine or a placebo. The CDR3: CASSIADTQYF. In nucleotides, the CDR3 is TGTGCCAGTAGTATTGCGGATACGCAGTATTTT. The full variable domain, rest sourced from reference TRBV19 and TRBJ2-3, is DGGITQSPKYLFRKEGQNVTLSCEQNLNHDAMYWYRQDPGQGLRLIYYSQIVNDFQKGDIAEGYSVSREKKESFPLTVTSAQKNPTAFYLCASSIADTQYFGPGTRLTVL.